The rows below give T cell receptor beta chains drawn from one sample of a study of cytomegalovirus exposure and HLA in healthy donors. TCRdb keeps only in-frame clones here, not all; method: immunoSEQ multiplex PCR. The repertoire consists of around 150,000 clones, with about three fifths occurring once and the leading ten covering approximately 6.5%. Sequencing input: PBMCs. These receptors all come from a woman aged 60-75 years in good health and CMV-seropositive. The CDR3 runs from the conserved cysteine through the conserved F or W. The order of the fields is D gene, J gene, clone size, V gene, CDR3 DNA, CDR3 protein. The D gene is left open where the match is weak. Size values are once, few and many counts, or a class for expanded clones, and some rows have none.

d_gene: NA
j_gene: TRBJ1-6
abundance: NA
v_gene: TRBV5-1
CDR3nt: TGCGCCAGCAGCTTGGATGCCCTTGACAGCGTTAATTCACCCCTCCACTTT
CDR3aa: CASSLDALDSVNSPLHF

d_gene: NA
j_gene: TRBJ1-2
abundance: NA
v_gene: TRBV27
CDR3nt: TGTGCCAGCAGTTTCGGCAGGGGTGGCTACACCTTC
CDR3aa: CASSFGRGGYTF

d_gene: NA
j_gene: TRBJ2-7
abundance: NA
v_gene: TRBV7-8
CDR3nt: TGTGCCAGCAGCTTGACAACCGACAGCGAGCAGTACTTC
CDR3aa: CASSLTTDSEQYF

d_gene: NA
j_gene: TRBJ2-1
abundance: NA
v_gene: TRBV5-1
CDR3nt: TGCGCCAGCAGCTTCGGAGTATACAATGAGCAGTTCTTC
CDR3aa: CASSFGVYNEQFF

d_gene: TRBD1
j_gene: TRBJ2-2
abundance: few
v_gene: TRBV18
CDR3nt: TGTGCCACCAGATTCGACAGGGGGGAAACCGGGGAGCTGTTTTTT
CDR3aa: CATRFDRGETGELFF

d_gene: TRBD1
j_gene: TRBJ1-2
abundance: NA
v_gene: TRBV6-6
CDR3nt: TGTGCCAGCCGAGGACAGGGGGAGGACTATGGCTACACCTTC
CDR3aa: CASRGQGEDYGYTF

d_gene: TRBD2
j_gene: TRBJ2-3
abundance: NA
v_gene: TRBV7-2
CDR3nt: TGTGCCAGCAGCCGTCTAGCGGGAGCAACAGATACGCAGTATTTT
CDR3aa: CASSRLAGATDTQYF

d_gene: NA
j_gene: TRBJ2-2
abundance: NA
v_gene: TRBV5-1
CDR3nt: TGCGCCAGCAGCTTAAGGGCGGGGTACACCGGGGAGCTGTTTTTT
CDR3aa: CASSLRAGYTGELFF

d_gene: NA
j_gene: TRBJ1-3
abundance: NA
v_gene: TRBV9
CDR3nt: TGTGCCAGCAGCACAGGGACGGCCTCTGGAAACACCATATATTTT
CDR3aa: CASSTGTASGNTIYF

d_gene: NA
j_gene: TRBJ1-5
abundance: NA
v_gene: TRBV28
CDR3nt: TGTGCCAGCAGTTTCTTCGGGGGCAATCAGCCCCAGCATTTT
CDR3aa: CASSFFGGNQPQHF

d_gene: TRBD1
j_gene: TRBJ2-7
abundance: NA
v_gene: TRBV5-1
CDR3nt: TGCGCCAGCAGCAGGGGACAGTGGTCCTACGAGCAGTACTTC
CDR3aa: CASSRGQWSYEQYF

d_gene: TRBD2
j_gene: TRBJ2-3
abundance: NA
v_gene: TRBV18
CDR3nt: TGTGCCAGCTCACCGGTAGCGGGAGGATCCACAGATACGCAGTATTTT
CDR3aa: CASSPVAGGSTDTQYF

d_gene: TRBD1
j_gene: TRBJ2-3
abundance: few
v_gene: TRBV6-4
CDR3nt: TGTGCCAGCAGTGAAGGGGGCAGCACAGATACGCAGTATTTT
CDR3aa: CASSEGGSTDTQYF

d_gene: NA
j_gene: TRBJ2-1
abundance: NA
v_gene: TRBV4-3
CDR3nt: TGCGCCAGCAGCCCGAGCGGGCCCTACAATGAGCAGTTCTTC
CDR3aa: CASSPSGPYNEQFF

d_gene: NA
j_gene: TRBJ1-3
abundance: NA
v_gene: TRBV5-1
CDR3nt: TGCGCCAGCAGCTTGGCGGGGATTTCCACCATATATTTT
CDR3aa: CASSLAGISTIYF

d_gene: NA
j_gene: TRBJ2-2
abundance: NA
v_gene: TRBV19
CDR3nt: TGTGCCAGTAGGAAATACAGTTCGGGGAGTTCTTCCGGGGAGCTGTTTTTT
CDR3aa: CASRKYSSGSSSGELFF

d_gene: NA
j_gene: TRBJ2-7
abundance: NA
v_gene: TRBV6-5
CDR3nt: TGTGCCAGCCCGCTCCAGAGGAGCTCCTACGAGCAGTACTTC
CDR3aa: CASPLQRSSYEQYF

d_gene: TRBD1
j_gene: TRBJ1-1
abundance: NA
v_gene: TRBV7-7
CDR3nt: TGTGCTAGCAGCTTTGGACAGGCGACTGAAGCTTTCTTT
CDR3aa: CASSFGQATEAFF

d_gene: NA
j_gene: TRBJ2-7
abundance: few
v_gene: TRBV29-1
CDR3nt: TGCAGCGCATCCGGGACAGCGGGAGTAGAGTCCTACGAGCAGTACTTC
CDR3aa: CSASGTAGVESYEQYF

d_gene: TRBD1
j_gene: TRBJ1-4
abundance: few
v_gene: TRBV2
CDR3nt: TGTGCCAGCAGAGTCGGGACAGGGCTATTCGAAAAACTGTTTTTT
CDR3aa: CASRVGTGLFEKLFF

d_gene: TRBD1
j_gene: TRBJ2-3
abundance: NA
v_gene: TRBV7-2
CDR3nt: TGTGCCAGCAGCCAGCGGACAGGGGGCCTGACAGATACGCAGTATTTT
CDR3aa: CASSQRTGGLTDTQYF

d_gene: TRBD1
j_gene: TRBJ2-7
abundance: NA
v_gene: TRBV10-1
CDR3nt: TGCGCCAGCAGAGATGGACAGGGCTGGACCTACGAGCAGTACTTC
CDR3aa: CASRDGQGWTYEQYF

d_gene: NA
j_gene: TRBJ1-1
abundance: NA
v_gene: TRBV12-5
CDR3nt: TGTGCTAGTGGTTTCGGGGGAGGAGGGACTGAAGCTTTCTTT
CDR3aa: CASGFGGGGTEAFF

d_gene: TRBD2
j_gene: TRBJ2-3
abundance: NA
v_gene: TRBV25-1
CDR3nt: TGTGCCAGCAGTGAAAGCGGGATCTCAGATACGCAGTATTTT
CDR3aa: CASSESGISDTQYF

d_gene: TRBD1
j_gene: TRBJ1-5
abundance: NA
v_gene: TRBV9
CDR3nt: TGTGTCAGCAGCGCACAGGGGGCGTCTCAGCCCCAGCATTTT
CDR3aa: CVSSAQGASQPQHF

d_gene: TRBD1
j_gene: TRBJ2-7
abundance: NA
v_gene: TRBV30
CDR3nt: TGTGCCTGGAAAGGACAGGGGTCCGATGGGTGGAACTACGAGCAGTACTTC
CDR3aa: CAWKGQGSDGWNYEQYF

d_gene: TRBD2
j_gene: TRBJ2-7
abundance: NA
v_gene: TRBV9
CDR3nt: TGTGCCAGCAGCGTAGGACAAGGGGGGACTAGCGGGGGCTACGAGCAGTACTTC
CDR3aa: CASSVGQGGTSGGYEQYF

d_gene: TRBD2
j_gene: TRBJ2-1
abundance: few
v_gene: TRBV5-4
CDR3nt: TGTGCCAGCAGCGCGGGACTAGCGGGAGGTCGCTACAATGAGCAGTTCTTC
CDR3aa: CASSAGLAGGRYNEQFF

d_gene: TRBD2
j_gene: TRBJ2-7
abundance: NA
v_gene: TRBV7-2
CDR3nt: TGTGCCAGCAGCAAGACTAGCGGGAGTTACGAGCAGTACTTC
CDR3aa: CASSKTSGSYEQYF

d_gene: NA
j_gene: TRBJ1-5
abundance: NA
v_gene: TRBV2
CDR3nt: TGTGCCAGCAGTGATTCGAGTCAGCCCCAGCATTTT
CDR3aa: CASSDSSQPQHF

d_gene: TRBD1
j_gene: TRBJ1-1
abundance: NA
v_gene: TRBV27
CDR3nt: TGTGCCAGCAGTTTATCAGGGGACAGGGCCACTGAAGCTTTCTTT
CDR3aa: CASSLSGDRATEAFF

d_gene: NA
j_gene: TRBJ2-1
abundance: NA
v_gene: TRBV5-6
CDR3nt: TGTGCCAGCAGCTTCGGAGGGGTGGATGAGCAGTTCTTC
CDR3aa: CASSFGGVDEQFF